The 16 T cell receptor beta chains given below trace back to one sample, sequenced in a study of cytomegalovirus exposure and HLA in healthy donors (dated by TCRdb to about 2017). Preparation of the library involved the immunoSEQ multiplex PCR assay. For the multiplex PCR, a mixture combining 60 forward primers for TCR Vbeta segments and 13 reverse primers for TCR Jbeta segments was used. TCRdb mirrors the immuneACCESS table, restricted to in-frame sequences. Some clones are absent from its copies; in checked studies, under half trace to an unresolved V gene, and the reason for the others is unknown. The table for this sample lists 150,000 to 200,000 clones; around four fifths of them were counted only once. Less than 1.5% of the sample rests with the top ten. Specimen: PBMCs. The receptors stem from a woman younger than 45 in good health and CMV-seropositive.

The gene calls are TRBV19 and TRBJ2-5; 9 bases fit TRBD2. The V gene end was trimmed by 1 base and the J gene end by 13 bases; junction bases not matched to a gene: 13. The germline V gene has CDR1 LNHDA and CDR2 SQIVND (reference sequence). The CDR3 has 15 amino acids. This chain's CDR3 is CASSIGSSLAGWLYF. CDR3 DNA sequence: TGTGCCAGTAGTATAGGCTCCTCACTAGCGGGCTGGTTGTACTTC.

The chain is built from TRBV5-1 and TRBJ2-1, with 12 bases that match TRBD2. Germline-derived CDR1 and CDR2 are SGHRS and YFSETQ. The CDR3 extends over 15 amino acids. Germline trimming cut 0 bases from V and 7 bases from J; bases unmatched to any gene: 2. The CDR3 DNA reads TGCGCCAGCAGCTTGGGCACTAGCGGGAGGAATGAGCAGTTCTTC. Translated, it gives CASSLGTSGRNEQFF.

The gene calls are TRBV7-2 and TRBJ1-1; D call uncertain. This CDR3 comprises 13 residues. Germline lookup yields CDR1 SGHTA and CDR2 FQGNSA. Between the trimmed V and J ends, which lost 5 bases and 4 bases, there was a span of 11 bases. This chain's CDR3 is CASSSVRRTEAFF. CDR3 nucleotide sequence: TGTGCCAGCAGCAGCGTGAGACGCACTGAAGCTTTCTTT.

This clone has a single count. J is TRBJ1-1 and V is TRBV7-2, with unresolved D. The CDR3 spans 11 residues. V lost 2 bases and J 9 bases, leaving 7 bases between the germline ends. Germline loops: CDR1 SGHTA, CDR2 FQGNSA. The CDR3: CASSLTQKAFF. In DNA, the CDR3 is TGTGCCAGCAGCTTAACTCAAAAAGCTTTCTTT.

The J gene is TRBJ1-4, the V gene TRBV27; D not resolved. Germline V gene lookup returns CDR1 MNHEY and CDR2 SMNVEV (reference sequence). The CDR3 loop spans 17 amino acids. The germline V and J ends were trimmed by 2 bases and 0 bases, with 13 bases remaining between them. The CDR3 region has the DNA TGTGCCAGCAGTTTACGGGGAAGGATATCAACTAATGAAAAACTGTTTTTT. Its protein is CASSLRGRISTNEKLFF.

The chain joins TRBV28 to TRBJ2-2, with TRBD1 identical over 7 bases. CDR1 is MDHEN, CDR2 SYDVKM, per germline. The CDR3 extends over 13 amino acids. The trim removed 10 bases at V and 4 bases at J, leaving 6 bases unmatched. The CDR3 here is CANRQGSTGELFF. Written as DNA, the CDR3 is TGTGCCAACAGACAGGGTTCCACCGGGGAGCTGTTTTTT.

This clone was observed a few times. The rearrangement joins TRBV4-3 to TRBJ2-2; TRBD1 matches 8 bases. The CDR3 is 15 residues long. V was clipped by 4 bases and J by 6 bases; unmatched bases: 7. Germline loops: CDR1 LGHNA, CDR2 YSLEER. In DNA form, the CDR3 reads TGCGCCAGCAGCCTAGGCAGGGGGCTGGCCGGGGAGCTGTTTTTT. Amino acid sequence: CASSLGRGLAGELFF.

V and J are TRBV27 and TRBJ2-7, with 9 bases aligning to TRBD1. Germline trimming cut 5 bases from V and 7 bases from J; bases unmatched to any gene: 6. Germline V gives CDR1 MNHEY, CDR2 SMNVEV (reference sequence). This CDR3 comprises 13 residues. This CDR3 reads CASSGTGSREQYF. The CDR3 nucleotides are TGTGCCAGCAGTGGGACAGGGTCTCGAGAGCAGTACTTC.

As concerns this clone: The same CDR3 also results from other DNA sequences found in this sample. This chain connects TRBV30 to TRBJ2-7, with D maybe TRBD2 (5 bases). Trimming took off 0 bases at V and 2 bases at J, with 5 bases between the two ends. CDR3 length: 12 amino acids. Germline V CDR1 and CDR2: GTSNPN, SVGIG (reference sequence). DNA of the CDR3: TGTGCCTGGAGTGTTAGCGCCTACGAGCAGTACTTC. It codes for CAWSVSAYEQYF.

This clone appeared once. The V gene is TRBV10-2, the J gene TRBJ1-2, with 10 nucleotides matching TRBD1. Trimming removed 6 bases from V and 5 bases from J; junction bases left unmatched: 6. Germline V gene lookup returns CDR1 WSHSY and CDR2 SAAADI. The CDR3 runs to 14 residues. CDR3 residues: CASSRQGAGYGYTF. As DNA, the CDR3 is TGCGCCAGCAGCCGACAGGGGGCGGGATATGGCTACACCTTC.

The genes are TRBV5-4 and TRBJ1-5; 8 bases fit TRBD1. After removal of 0 bases from V and 5 bases from J, the junction contained 7 bases not matched to a gene. The germline gives CDR1 SGHNT, CDR2 YYREEE (reference sequence). This CDR3 contains 16 residues. The CDR3 loop is CASSLGRRGLDQPQHF. The DNA of the CDR3 is TGTGCCAGCAGCTTGGGTCGCAGGGGGCTCGATCAGCCCCAGCATTTT.

This chain's CDR3 is CASRDDRAINEKLFF. The CDR3 DNA sequence: TGTGCCAGCAGGGACGACAGGGCGATTAATGAAAAACTGTTTTTT. This chain uses TRBV28 with TRBJ1-4, with 7 bases that match TRBD1. The CDR3 length is 15 residues. The trim removed 6 bases at V and 4 bases at J, leaving 8 bases unmatched. CDR1 and CDR2 from the germline V gene are MDHEN and SYDVKM. Based on the CDR3 plus reference TRBV28 and TRBJ1-4, the full variable domain is DVKVTQSSRYLVKRTGEKVFLECVQDMDHENMFWYRQDPGLGLRLIYFSYDVKMKEKGDIPEGYSVSREKKERFSLILESASTNQTSMYLCASRDDRAINEKLFFGSGTQLSVL.

The V gene is TRBV6-4, the J gene TRBJ2-3, with D possibly TRBD1 on 5 matching bases. This CDR3 spans 14 amino acids. V lost 6 bases and J lost 0, with 10 bases in between. Germline V gene lookup returns CDR1 MRHNA and CDR2 SNTAGT. CDR3 residues: CASSLDSSTDTQYF. The CDR3 DNA reads TGTGCCAGCAGCCTAGACAGCAGCACAGATACGCAGTATTTT.

This clone was seen a single time. The J gene is TRBJ1-5, the V gene TRBV28; a possible D gene is TRBD1 (5 bases). The V gene lost 6 bases and the J gene lost 0 bases, with 21 bases spanning the gap. The CDR3 is 18 amino acids. Germline V gene lookup returns CDR1 MDHEN and CDR2 SYDVKM. The CDR3 DNA reads TGTGCCAGCAGCCCGATCCGTAGGGGTGAGATTAGCAATCAGCCCCAGCATTTT. This translates into CASSPIRRGEISNQPQHF.

V is TRBV18 and J is TRBJ2-5; 8 bases map to TRBD2. This CDR3 spans 15 amino acids. V lost 5 bases and J lost 0; bases outside the gene matches: 5. CDR1 KGHSH and CDR2 LQKENI come from the germline V gene. CDR3 coding DNA: TGTGCCAGCTCAACCCTAGCGGGCAACCAAGAGACCCAGTACTTC. Protein sequence: CASSTLAGNQETQYF.

The chain recombines TRBV19 with TRBJ2-1; D perhaps matches TRBD1 (5 bases). The CDR3 covers 15 residues. From germline, CDR1 is LNHDA and CDR2 SQIVND (reference sequence). The V and J ends lost 3 bases and 1 base respectively, with 10 bases between them. CDR3 in DNA: TGTGCCAGTAGTATTTCTGGACAATCCTACAATGAGCAGTTCTTC. Its protein is CASSISGQSYNEQFF.